There are many counts of the clone carrying this T cell receptor (beta chain). The antigen is not known. Authors of the study amplified TCR beta CDR3 regions from RNA transcripts. First-round RT-PCR of the TCR CDR3 relied on the HTBI primer set. TCRdb used MiXCR to reprocess the multiplex PCR reads, holding one entry per CDR3 protein. This sample yields hundreds of thousands of distinct CDR3 sequences, of which 15% to 19% are seen a single time; 25% to 30% belongs to the top ten. This CDR3 has 14 amino acids. Germline CDR1 LGHDT, CDR2 YNNKEL (reference sequence). V was cut by 3 bases and J by 0 bases, with 6 bases left in between. This entry comes from a study of T cells in Graves' hyperthyroidism and ophthalmopathy. Study results and caveats: In simple terms, a model built on 13 V-J features told ophthalmopathy apart from stable hyperthyroidism.

Patients between 18 and 65 years old had hyperthyroidism, newly diagnosed and lasting under 2 months. Isolation of PBMCs was performed on about 9.9 ml fresh peripheral blood. The sequenced material came from blood. This chain connects TRBV3-1 to TRBJ1-5, with D hard to call. The TCR originated in a woman younger than 30 with Graves' hyperthyroidism that later progressed to Graves' ophthalmopathy. Here the CDR3 reads CASSHLYSNQPQHF. The CDR3 DNA reads TGTGCCAGCAGCCACCTATATAGCAATCAGCCCCAGCATTTT.